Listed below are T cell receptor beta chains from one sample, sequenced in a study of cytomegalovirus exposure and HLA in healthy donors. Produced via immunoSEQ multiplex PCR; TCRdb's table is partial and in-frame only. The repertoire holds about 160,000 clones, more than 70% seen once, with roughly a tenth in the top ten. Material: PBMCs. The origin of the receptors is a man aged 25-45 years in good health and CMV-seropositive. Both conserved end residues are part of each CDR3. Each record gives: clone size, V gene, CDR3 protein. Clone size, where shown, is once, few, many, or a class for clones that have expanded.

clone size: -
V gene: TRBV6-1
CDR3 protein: CASRGADTEAFF

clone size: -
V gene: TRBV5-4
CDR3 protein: CASSPLIREATTGELFF

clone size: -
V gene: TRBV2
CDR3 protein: CASSVVSGRASYEQYF

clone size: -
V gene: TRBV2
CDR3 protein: CASAFEGETEAFF

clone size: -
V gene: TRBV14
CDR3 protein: CASSPRQGEKLFF

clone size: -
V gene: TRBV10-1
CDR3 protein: CASSEGTGDTDTQYF

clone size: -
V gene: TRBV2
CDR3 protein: CASTGVAGTDTQYF

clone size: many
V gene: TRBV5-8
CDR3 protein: CASSYPTSGEAYEQYF

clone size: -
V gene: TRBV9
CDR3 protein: CASSAGGGDRGNEQYF

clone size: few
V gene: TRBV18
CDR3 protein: CASSPGQGNQPQHF

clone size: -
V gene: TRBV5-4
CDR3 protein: CASSLVRAGGDTQYF

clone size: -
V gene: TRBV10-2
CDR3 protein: CASRGTGGANQPQHF

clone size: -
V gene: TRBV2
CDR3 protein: CASSLTGQSTDTQYF

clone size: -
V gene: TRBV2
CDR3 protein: CATFNGGAGGELFF

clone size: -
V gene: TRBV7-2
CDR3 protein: CASSLDYSGLYEQYF

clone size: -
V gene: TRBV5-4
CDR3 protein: CASSLGVGGTGELFF

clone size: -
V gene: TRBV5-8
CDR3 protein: CASRQSQVHGYTF

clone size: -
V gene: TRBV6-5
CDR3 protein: CASSYSPAATDNEQFF

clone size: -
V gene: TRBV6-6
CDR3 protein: CASSYSKGNEKLFF

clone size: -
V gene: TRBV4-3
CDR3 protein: CASSQETQGHTGELFF

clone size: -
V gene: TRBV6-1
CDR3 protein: CASSEVRNQPQHF

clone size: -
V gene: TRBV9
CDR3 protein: CASSQGATNYGYTF

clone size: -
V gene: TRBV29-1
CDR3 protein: CSIKGLAGPSSYNEQFF